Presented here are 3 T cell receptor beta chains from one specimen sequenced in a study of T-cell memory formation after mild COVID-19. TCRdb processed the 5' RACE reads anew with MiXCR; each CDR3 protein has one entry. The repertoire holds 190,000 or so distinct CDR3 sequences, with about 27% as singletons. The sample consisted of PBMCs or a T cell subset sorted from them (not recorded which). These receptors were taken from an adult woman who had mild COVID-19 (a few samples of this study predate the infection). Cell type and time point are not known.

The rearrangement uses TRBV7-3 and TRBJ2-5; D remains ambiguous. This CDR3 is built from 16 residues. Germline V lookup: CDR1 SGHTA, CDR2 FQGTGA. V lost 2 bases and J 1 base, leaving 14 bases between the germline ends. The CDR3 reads CASSLGPLRAQETQYF. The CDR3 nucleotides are TGTGCCAGCAGCTTAGGGCCCCTAAGGGCCCAAGAGACCCAGTACTTC.

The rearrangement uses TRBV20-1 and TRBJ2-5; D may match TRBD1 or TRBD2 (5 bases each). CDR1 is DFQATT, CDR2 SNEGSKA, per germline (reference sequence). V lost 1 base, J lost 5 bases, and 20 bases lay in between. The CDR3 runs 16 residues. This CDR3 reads CSARGETGRGWETQYF. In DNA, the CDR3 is TGCAGTGCTAGAGGGGAGACGGGGCGAGGATGGGAGACCCAGTACTTC.

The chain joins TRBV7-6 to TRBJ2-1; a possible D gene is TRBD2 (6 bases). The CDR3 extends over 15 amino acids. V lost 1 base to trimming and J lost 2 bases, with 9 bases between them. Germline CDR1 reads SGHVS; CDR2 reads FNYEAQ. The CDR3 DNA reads TGTGCCAGCAGCTTAGTAGCGGACACCTACAATGAGCAGTTCTTC. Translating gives CASSLVADTYNEQFF.